This paragraph reports one TCR beta chain. What it binds is unknown. Germline CDR1 reads SGHNT; CDR2 reads YYREEE (reference sequence). Trimming took 4 bases from V and 2 from J; bases not matched to a gene: 3. This CDR3 region has 14 residues. TCRdb's table, derived via immunoSEQ multiplex PCR, lists solely in-frame clones and lacks some. Of around 350,000 clones in the sample, about 90% were seen once. This entry belongs to a study of Ad26.COV2.S vaccination and SARS-CoV-2 variants. General study points: People who got the vaccine had more spike-specific TCR breadth than people who got placebo.

Here the sequenced sample was peripheral blood, taken after recovery from COVID-19. The TCR was taken from a human donor who had recovered from COVID-19. The chain is built from TRBV5-4 and TRBJ1-2; 9 bases agree with TRBD1. CDR3 region: CASSTDRGNYGYTF. For the CDR3, the DNA is TGTGCCAGCAGCACCGACAGGGGGAACTATGGCTACACCTTC. Together with reference TRBV5-4 and TRBJ1-2, the CDR3 gives the full variable domain: ETGVTQSPTHLIKTRGQQVTLRCSSQSGHNTVSWYQQALGQGPQFIFQYYREEENGRGNFPPRFSGLQFPNYSSELNVNALELDDSALYLCASSTDRGNYGYTFGSGTRLTVV.